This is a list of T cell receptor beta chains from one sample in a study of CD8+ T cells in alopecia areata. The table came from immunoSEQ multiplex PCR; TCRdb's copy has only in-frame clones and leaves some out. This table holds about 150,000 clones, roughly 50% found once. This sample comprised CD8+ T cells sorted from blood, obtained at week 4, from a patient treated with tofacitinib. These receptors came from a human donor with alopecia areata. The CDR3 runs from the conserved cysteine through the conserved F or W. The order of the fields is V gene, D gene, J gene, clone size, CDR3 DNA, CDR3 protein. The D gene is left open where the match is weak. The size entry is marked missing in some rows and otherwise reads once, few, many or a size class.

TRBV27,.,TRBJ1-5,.,TGTGCCAGCAGTCCACAGGGAGCGGCTCAGCCCCAGCATTTT,CASSPQGAAQPQHF
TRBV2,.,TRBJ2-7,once,TGTGCCAGCAGCGAGGACAGTGAGGGCTCCTACGAGCAGTACTTC,CASSEDSEGSYEQYF
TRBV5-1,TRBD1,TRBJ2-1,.,TGCGCCAGCAGCAGCTACCGGACAGGCAATGAGCAGTTCTTC,CASSSYRTGNEQFF
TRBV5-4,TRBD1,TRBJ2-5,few,TGTGCCAGCAGCGTCACTGGAAGACAGGGGGCTTGGGAGACCCAGTACTTC,CASSVTGRQGAWETQYF
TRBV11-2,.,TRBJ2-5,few,TGTGCCAGCAGCTTCGGGGAGACCCAGTACTTC,CASSFGETQYF
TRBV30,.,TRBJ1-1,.,TGTGCCTGGAGTATCGAGGCCGTGAACACTGAAGCTTTCTTT,CAWSIEAVNTEAFF
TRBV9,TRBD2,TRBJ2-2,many,TGTGCCAGCAGCGTCGGCGGGGGCACCGGGGAGCTGTTTTTT,CASSVGGGTGELFF
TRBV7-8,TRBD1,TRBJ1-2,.,TGTGCCAGCAGCTTAGGGGCGGGGACAGGGGTTGGCTACACCTTC,CASSLGAGTGVGYTF
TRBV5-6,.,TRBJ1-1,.,TGTGCCAGCAACACGTGGGTCATGAACACTGAAGCTTTCTTT,CASNTWVMNTEAFF
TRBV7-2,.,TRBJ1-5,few,TGTGCCAGCAGCTCCTACGGGGAACTCAATCAGCCCCAGCATTTT,CASSSYGELNQPQHF
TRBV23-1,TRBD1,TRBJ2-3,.,TGCGCCAGCAGTCAGTCGGACAGGGCTAGCACAGATACGCAGTATTTT,CASSQSDRASTDTQYF
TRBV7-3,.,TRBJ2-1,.,TGTGCCAGCAGCTTAAGCCCCAGGGACAATGAGCAGTTCTTC,CASSLSPRDNEQFF
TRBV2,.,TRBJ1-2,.,TGTGCCAGCAGTCCGGACGGATTC,CASSPDGF
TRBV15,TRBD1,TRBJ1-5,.,TGTGCCACCAGCAAATGGAAGGGGGCAGATCAGCCCCAGCATTTT,CATSKWKGADQPQHF
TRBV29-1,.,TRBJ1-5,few,TGCAGCCTCCCCCCCCTTATGGGGCTGAATCAGCCCCAGCATTTT,CSLPPLMGLNQPQHF
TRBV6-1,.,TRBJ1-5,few,TGTGCCAGCAGTCCCGCAGGGGCCCAGCCCCAGCATTTT,CASSPAGAQPQHF
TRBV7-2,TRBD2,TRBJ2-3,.,TGTGCCAGCAGCTTAGCGTCTAGCGGGGGCACAGATACGCAGTATTTT,CASSLASSGGTDTQYF
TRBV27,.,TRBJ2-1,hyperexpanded,TGTGCCAGCAGTTTAGGGTTCGGGGCTTCGAGCTCCTACAATGAGCAGTTCTTC,CASSLGFGASSSYNEQFF
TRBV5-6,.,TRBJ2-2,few,TGTGCCAGCACCACCGCCCTGGACACCTGGAACACCGGGGAGCTGTTTTTT,CASTTALDTWNTGELFF
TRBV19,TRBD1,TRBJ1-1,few,TGTGCCAGTAGTTTACTCCAGGGGGCTCACACTGAAGCTTTCTTT,CASSLLQGAHTEAFF
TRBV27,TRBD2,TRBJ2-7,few,TGTGCCAGCAGTATACCAGGGAGGGACGAGCAGTACTTC,CASSIPGRDEQYF
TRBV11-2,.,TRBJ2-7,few,TGTGCCAGCAGCTTAGTCTCTTTCGGGATTTCCTACGAGCAGTACTTC,CASSLVSFGISYEQYF